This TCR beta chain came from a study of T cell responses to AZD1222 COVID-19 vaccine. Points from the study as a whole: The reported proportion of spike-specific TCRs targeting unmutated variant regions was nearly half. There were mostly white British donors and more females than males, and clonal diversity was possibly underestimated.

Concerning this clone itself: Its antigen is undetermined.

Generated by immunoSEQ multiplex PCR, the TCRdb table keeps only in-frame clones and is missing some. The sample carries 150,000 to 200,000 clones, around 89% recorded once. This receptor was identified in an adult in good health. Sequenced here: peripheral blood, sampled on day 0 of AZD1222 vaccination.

The CDR3 region is CAISPLAGGPNEQFF. DNA of the CDR3: TGTGCCATCAGTCCACTAGCGGGAGGGCCCAATGAGCAGTTCTTC. The V and J genes are TRBV10-3 and TRBJ2-1; TRBD2 aligns across 13 bases. Germline values: CDR1 ENHRY, CDR2 SYGVKD. V was pared by 5 bases and J by 6 bases, with 4 bases of the junction left unmatched. This CDR3 has 15 amino acids.